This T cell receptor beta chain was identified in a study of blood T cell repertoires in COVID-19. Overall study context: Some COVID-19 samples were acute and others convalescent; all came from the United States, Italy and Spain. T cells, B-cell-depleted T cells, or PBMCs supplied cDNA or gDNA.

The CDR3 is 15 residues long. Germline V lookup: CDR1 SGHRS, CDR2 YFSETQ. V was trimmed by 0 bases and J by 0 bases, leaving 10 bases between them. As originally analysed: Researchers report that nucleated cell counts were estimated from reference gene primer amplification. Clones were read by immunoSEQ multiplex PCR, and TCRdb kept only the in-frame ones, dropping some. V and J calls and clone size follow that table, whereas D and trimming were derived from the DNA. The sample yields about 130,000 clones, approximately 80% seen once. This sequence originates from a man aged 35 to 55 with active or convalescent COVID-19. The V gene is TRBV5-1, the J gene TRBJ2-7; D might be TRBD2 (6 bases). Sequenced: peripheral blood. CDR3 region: CASSLAGGPSYEQYF. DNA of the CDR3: TGCGCCAGCAGCTTGGCCGGAGGGCCCTCCTACGAGCAGTACTTC.